Shown below are 30 T cell receptor beta chains from a single sample sequenced in a study of T cell changes during pregnancy in multiple sclerosis. TCRdb keeps only in-frame clones here, not all; method: immunoSEQ multiplex PCR. This table holds about 97,000 clones, 90% found once. The material was peripheral blood, obtained in the second trimester of pregnancy. Every receptor here comes from a female donor in good health, enrolled as a control in a pregnancy study.

This clone was counted a single time. The CDR3 here is CASSFGREGVETQYF. CDR3 in DNA: TGTGCCAGCAGCTTTGGCAGGGAAGGAGTAGAGACCCAGTACTTC. V and J are TRBV11-2 and TRBJ2-5; perhaps TRBD1 as D (5 bases). CDR1 is SGHAT, CDR2 FQNNGV, per germline. The CDR3 loop spans 15 amino acids. V was pared by 3 bases and J by 4 bases, with 15 bases between.

This sequence joins TRBV6-1 and TRBJ1-1; D not certain. Trimming removed 2 bases at V and 6 bases at J, with 7 bases between. There are 12 residues in the CDR3. Germline loops: CDR1 MNHNS, CDR2 SASEGT. CDR3: CASSERRPEAFF. CDR3 bases: TGTGCCAGCAGTGAAAGGAGGCCTGAAGCTTTCTTT.

The genes are TRBV13 and TRBJ2-7, with TRBD2 as a possible D gene (6 bases). This CDR3 comprises 17 residues. Germline lookup yields CDR1 PRHDT and CDR2 FYEKMQ (reference sequence). V shed 1 base and J shed 0 bases, with 16 bases lying between them. CDR3 sequence reads: CASSLDPWRRGSYEQYF. CDR3 DNA: TGTGCCAGCAGCTTAGACCCTTGGCGGCGGGGCTCCTACGAGCAGTACTTC. The full variable domain, rest sourced from reference TRBV13 and TRBJ2-7, is AAGVIQSPRHLIKEKRETATLKCYPIPRHDTVYWYQQGPGQDPQFLISFYEKMQSDKGSIPDRFSAQQFSDYHSELNMSSLELGDSALYFCASSLDPWRRGSYEQYFGPGTRLTVT.

The V call is TRBV7-9, the J call TRBJ1-1, with TRBD1 matching 9 bases. This CDR3 has 16 residues. Germline-derived CDR1 and CDR2 are SEHNR and FQNEAQ (reference sequence). Trimming cost V 1 base and J 4 bases; bases outside gene matches: 7. CDR3 coding DNA: TGTGCCAGCAGCTTAGATCGGTCGACAGGGGGCACTGAAGCTTTCTTT. Translating it yields CASSLDRSTGGTEAFF.

The chain joins TRBV5-1 to TRBJ1-2; 7 bases map to TRBD1. The ends lost 4 bases at V and 4 bases at J; junction bases unmatched: 4. Germline-derived CDR1 and CDR2 are SGHRS and YFSETQ. CDR3 length equals 13 residues. Here the CDR3 DNA reads TGCGCCAGCAGCAAGGGACAGTCCTATGGCTACACCTTC. This encodes CASSKGQSYGYTF.

In its sample, this clone was seen many times. The rearrangement joins TRBV7-8 to TRBJ1-1, with 11 bases matching TRBD1. The junction had 3 bases not matched to a gene; V was cut back by 5 bases and J by 1 base. Germline CDR1 SGHVS, CDR2 FQNEAQ. The length of the CDR3 is 15 residues. CDR3 region: CASSAGTGGNTEAFF. The DNA of the CDR3 is TGTGCCAGCAGCGCGGGGACAGGGGGGAACACTGAAGCTTTCTTT.

The chain couples TRBV28 to TRBJ1-4, with 9 bases lining up with TRBD1. Germline lookup yields CDR1 MDHEN and CDR2 SYDVKM. This CDR3 spans 14 amino acids. Trimming removed 6 bases from V and 6 bases from J; junction bases left unmatched: 5. The CDR3 protein is CASSQDRGDEKLFF. For the CDR3, the DNA is TGTGCCAGCAGCCAAGACAGGGGGGATGAAAAACTGTTTTTT.

The gene calls are TRBV11-2 and TRBJ2-7, with D maybe TRBD2 (5 bases). V lost 1 base and J lost 5, with 15 bases in between. Germline CDR1 and CDR2: SGHAT and FQNNGV. The CDR3 is made up of 15 amino acids. CDR3 in amino acids: CASSLAGSARHEQYF. As DNA, the CDR3 is TGTGCCAGCAGCTTAGCGGGGAGTGCGAGGCACGAGCAGTACTTC. The full variable domain, in which reference TRBV11-2 and TRBJ2-7 provide the parts outside the CDR3, is EAGVAQSPRYKIIEKRQSVAFWCNPISGHATLYWYQQILGQGPKLLIQFQNNGVVDDSQLPKDRFSAERLKGVDSTLKIQPAKLEDSAVYLCASSLAGSARHEQYFGPGTRLTVT.

The genes are TRBV11-2 and TRBJ2-7, with a weak D call TRBD2 (5 bases). This CDR3 contains 14 residues. CDR1 is SGHAT and CDR2 is FQNNGV in the germline V gene. V shed 3 bases and J shed 4 bases, with 13 bases lying between them. The CDR3, as DNA: TGTGCCAGCAGCTTCGGGGATAGCCCTTACGAGCAGTACTTC. Translation: CASSFGDSPYEQYF. Combining the CDR3 with reference TRBV11-2 and TRBJ2-7 gives the whole variable domain EAGVAQSPRYKIIEKRQSVAFWCNPISGHATLYWYQQILGQGPKLLIQFQNNGVVDDSQLPKDRFSAERLKGVDSTLKIQPAKLEDSAVYLCASSFGDSPYEQYFGPGTRLTVT.

This clone was picked up one time. V usage is TRBV4-1 and J usage is TRBJ2-7; the D gene is possibly TRBD2 (5 bases). The CDR3 is 16 amino acids. The germline CDR1 and CDR2 sequences are MGHRA and YSYEKL. V shed 0 bases and J shed 0 bases, with 12 bases lying between them. CDR3 region: CASSQEYGVSSYEQYF. CDR3 nucleotides: TGCGCCAGCAGCCAAGAATACGGGGTTAGCTCCTACGAGCAGTACTTC.

The chain couples TRBV15 to TRBJ2-5; 7 nucleotides align to TRBD2. The CDR3 has 15 amino acids. After removal of 0 bases from V and 4 bases from J, the junction contained 5 bases not matched to a gene. The germline V gene has CDR1 LNHNV and CDR2 YYDKDF (reference sequence). The CDR3 region is CATSRDRTSRETQYF. Written as DNA, the CDR3 is TGTGCCACCAGCAGAGATCGGACTAGTCGAGAGACCCAGTACTTC.

This sequence joins TRBV5-6 and TRBJ1-1, with 9 bases matching TRBD1. The CDR3 has 16 amino acids. The junction had 8 bases not matched to a gene; V was cut back by 5 bases and J by 0 bases. The germline CDR1 and CDR2 sequences are SGHDT and YYEEEE. The DNA for the CDR3 is TGTGCCAGCAGGAATCCGGGACAGGGCTTGAACACTGAAGCTTTCTTT. The encoded protein is CASRNPGQGLNTEAFF.

The chain is built from TRBV7-2 and TRBJ1-6; D not resolved. The CDR3 is 13 residues long. CDR1 SGHTA and CDR2 FQGNSA come from the germline V gene. Trimming stripped 6 bases from V and 13 bases from J, with 16 bases between. The CDR3 here is CASRESGVRPLHF. DNA for the CDR3: TGTGCCAGCAGAGAATCCGGCGTCAGGCCCCTCCACTTT. The full variable domain, in which reference TRBV7-2 and TRBJ1-6 provide the parts outside the CDR3, is GAGVSQSPSNKVTEKGKDVELRCDPISGHTALYWYRQSLGQGLEFLIYFQGNSAPDKSGLPSDRFSAERTGGSVSTLTIQRTQQEDSAVYLCASRESGVRPLHFGNGTRLTVT.

V usage is TRBV7-8 and J usage is TRBJ1-5, with D maybe TRBD1 (5 bases). With 2 bases removed from V and 4 bases from J, the gap between germline ends came to 21 bases. CDR1 SGHVS and CDR2 FQNEAQ come from the germline V gene. The CDR3 length is 18 residues. CDR3 region: CASSLSGAKGQPNQPQHF. CDR3 nucleotide sequence: TGTGCCAGCAGCTTATCTGGGGCCAAAGGGCAGCCTAATCAGCCCCAGCATTTT.

The chain links TRBV6-5 to TRBJ1-2; 9 positions agree with TRBD1. Germline V gives CDR1 MNHEY, CDR2 SVGAGI. The CDR3 length is 15 residues. V dropped 2 bases and J dropped 4; count of bases not matched to a gene: 5. The CDR3 here is CASSYLGQGSYGYTF. The DNA for the CDR3 is TGTGCCAGCAGTTACCTGGGACAGGGAAGCTATGGCTACACCTTC.

CDR3 DNA: TGTGCCAGCAGCAATACGGGACAGGGGCTGACCTACGAGCAGTACTTC. This sequence encodes CASSNTGQGLTYEQYF. This rearrangement joins TRBV11-3 to TRBJ2-7; 10 positions match TRBD1. After removal of 5 bases from V and 2 bases from J, the junction contained 9 bases not matched to a gene. The germline gives CDR1 SGHNT, CDR2 YENEEA. There are 16 residues in the CDR3.

The V call is TRBV30, the J call TRBJ2-3, with D perhaps TRBD2 (6 bases). The CDR3 contains 13 residues. With 1 base removed from V and 2 bases from J, the gap between germline ends came to 7 bases. CDR1 is GTSNPN, CDR2 SVGIG, per germline (reference sequence). The CDR3 DNA is TGTGCCTGGAGTGCGGACTACACAGATACGCAGTATTTT. Translation gives CAWSADYTDTQYF.

This clone was seen once. This chain links TRBV10-1 with TRBJ1-2, with D possibly TRBD1 on 6 matching bases. From germline, CDR1 is WNHNN and CDR2 SYGVQD (reference sequence). The CDR3 is 13 amino acids. Between the trimmed V and J ends, which lost 2 bases and 5 bases, there was a span of 9 bases. The CDR3 DNA reads as TGCGCCAGCAGTGAGAGACAGGATTATGGCTACACCTTC. As protein: CASSERQDYGYTF.

This sequence joins TRBV6-5 and TRBJ1-2; no reliable D call. Germline V gene lookup returns CDR1 MNHEY and CDR2 SVGAGI. The CDR3 is made up of 14 amino acids. Deletions cut 0 bases from V and 5 bases from J, with 10 bases between. The CDR3 region is CASSYSAAGYGYTF. The CDR3 nucleotides are TGTGCCAGCAGTTACTCCGCAGCAGGATATGGCTACACCTTC.

The chain recombines TRBV29-1 with TRBJ1-4; unclear D gene. Germline lookup yields CDR1 SQVTM and CDR2 ANQGSEA. The CDR3 is made up of 12 amino acids. The germline V and J ends were trimmed by 4 bases and 8 bases, with 11 bases remaining between them. CDR3 DNA sequence: TGCAGCGTTGGGGTCCCGGGAGAAAAACTGTTTTTT. This translates into CSVGVPGEKLFF. Based on the CDR3 plus reference TRBV29-1 and TRBJ1-4, the full variable domain is SAVISQKPSRDICQRGTSLTIQCQVDSQVTMMFWYRQQPGQSLTLIATANQGSEATYESGFVIDKFPISRPNLTFSTLTVSNMSPEDSSIYLCSVGVPGEKLFFGSGTQLSVL.

The chain carries TRBV7-8 and TRBJ2-1, with 8 positions matching TRBD1. This CDR3 spans 14 amino acids. The ends lost 5 bases at V and 6 bases at J; junction bases unmatched: 6. CDR1 and CDR2 (germline): SGHVS, FQNEAQ. CDR3 amino acids: CASSETGVFNEQFF. The CDR3 DNA reads TGTGCCAGCAGCGAGACAGGGGTTTTCAATGAGCAGTTCTTC.

The gene calls are TRBV27 and TRBJ1-5; TRBD1 matches 9 bases. CDR1 and CDR2 (germline): MNHEY, SMNVEV (reference sequence). The trim removed 2 bases at V and 6 bases at J, leaving 8 bases unmatched. The CDR3 has 16 residues. Written as DNA, the CDR3 is TGTGCCAGCAGTTTACTGTACAGGGGGCTCGGTCAGCCCCAGCATTTT. As protein: CASSLLYRGLGQPQHF.

This chain links TRBV7-9 with TRBJ1-1; a possible D gene is TRBD1 (5 bases). CDR1 and CDR2 from the germline V gene are SEHNR and FQNEAQ (reference sequence). This CDR3 has 16 amino acids. The V end lost 3 bases, the J end lost 4 bases, and 18 bases lay between the germline ends. The CDR3 DNA is TGTGCCAGCAGCTTGGGGTGGGGACGGCGGGGCACTGAAGCTTTCTTT. The encoded protein is CASSLGWGRRGTEAFF.

The sample holds one count of this clone. This chain joins TRBV12-5 and TRBJ2-7; unclear D gene. Per the germline V gene, CDR1 is LGHNT and CDR2 is FRNRAP. The CDR3 runs 14 residues. V lost 6 bases to trimming and J lost 0 bases, with 12 bases between them. This CDR3 is CASGPPVSSYEQYF. The DNA for the CDR3 is TGTGCTAGTGGCCCCCCTGTCAGCTCCTACGAGCAGTACTTC.

This sequence joins TRBV6-6 and TRBJ1-3; tentatively, D is TRBD1 (6 bases). Trimming took off 6 bases at V and 5 bases at J, with 14 bases between the two ends. From germline, CDR1 is MNHNY and CDR2 SVGAGI (reference sequence). The CDR3 spans 14 residues. This CDR3 is CASSGGQGRNTIYF. Written as DNA, the CDR3 is TGTGCCAGCAGCGGGGGGCAGGGCCGAAACACCATATATTTT.

CDR3 region: CASSFPDTGAGNYGYTF. The DNA for the CDR3 is TGTGCCAGCAGCTTCCCTGACACAGGGGCGGGTAACTATGGCTACACCTTC. The chain uses TRBV11-2 and TRBJ1-2, with TRBD1 identical over 7 bases. The CDR3 covers 17 residues. CDR1 is SGHAT, CDR2 FQNNGV, per germline. V lost 3 bases to trimming and J lost 1 base; unmatched junction nucleotides: 11.

The chain carries TRBV6-5 and TRBJ1-1; 7 positions match TRBD1. Looked up from germline, CDR1 is MNHEY and CDR2 is SVGAGI. V dropped 2 bases and J dropped 11; count of bases not matched to a gene: 5. The length of the CDR3 is 12 residues. CDR3 region: CASSYTQGTAFF. CDR3 nucleotide sequence: TGTGCCAGCAGTTACACACAGGGGACGGCTTTCTTT.

The gene calls are TRBV5-8 and TRBJ1-5, with 7 bases identical to TRBD1. CDR3 length: 14 amino acids. With 0 bases clipped from V and 10 bases from J, the junction kept 7 bases outside the gene matches. Germline V gives CDR1 SGHTS, CDR2 YDEGEE. Written as DNA, the CDR3 is TGTGCCAGCAGCTTGGAAGACAGGGCGTCCCCCCAGCATTTT. This codes for CASSLEDRASPQHF.

The gene calls are TRBV15 and TRBJ1-2; 7 nucleotides align to TRBD1. The junction had 14 bases not matched to a gene; V was cut back by 3 bases and J by 4 bases. The CDR3 is 17 residues long. The germline CDR1 and CDR2 sequences are LNHNV and YYDKDF (reference sequence). DNA for the CDR3: TGTGCCACCAGCAGCCGACAGGGAGAACAGTCTGGCTATGGCTACACCTTC. Its translation is CATSSRQGEQSGYGYTF.

The genes are TRBV7-2 and TRBJ1-3; D perhaps matches TRBD1 (5 bases). Deletions cut 0 bases from V and 3 bases from J, with 9 bases between. Germline CDR1 and CDR2: SGHTA and FQGNSA. The CDR3 loop spans 15 amino acids. DNA of the CDR3: TGTGCCAGCAGCTTAGCCAGGGTTGGTGGAAACACCATATATTTT. Its translation: CASSLARVGGNTIYF.